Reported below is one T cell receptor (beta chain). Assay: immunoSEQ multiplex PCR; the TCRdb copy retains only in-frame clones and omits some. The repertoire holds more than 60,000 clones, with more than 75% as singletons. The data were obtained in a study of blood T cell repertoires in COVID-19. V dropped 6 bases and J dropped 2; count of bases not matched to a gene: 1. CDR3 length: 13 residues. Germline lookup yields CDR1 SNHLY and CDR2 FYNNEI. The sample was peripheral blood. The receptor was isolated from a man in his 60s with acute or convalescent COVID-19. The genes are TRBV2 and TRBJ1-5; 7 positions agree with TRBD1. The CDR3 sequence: CASRGTGNQPQHF. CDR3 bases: TGTGCCAGCAGGGGGACAGGCAATCAGCCCCAGCATTTT.